This TCR beta chain was recorded in a study of cytomegalovirus exposure and HLA in healthy donors. The primer mix had 60 Vbeta and 13 Jbeta primers. Sequencing used immunoSEQ multiplex PCR; TCRdb keeps in-frame clones, though not all of them. The sample includes about 190,000 clones, under 80% seen only once; the top ten take about 5%. The sample holds a few counts of this clone. The V segment lost 4 bases and the J segment 4 bases; nucleotides outside the gene matches: 3. Germline CDR1 reads KGHSH; CDR2 reads LQKENI. This CDR3 has 13 amino acids. The sequenced sample consisted of PBMCs. The source is a man aged 25-40 years in good health and CMV-seropositive. The V call is TRBV18, the J call TRBJ2-5; 7 nucleotides align to TRBD1. Here the CDR3 reads CASSQGAGETQYF. The CDR3 bases are TGTGCCAGCTCACAGGGGGCTGGAGAGACCCAGTACTTC. Full variable domain (remainder filled in from reference TRBV18 and TRBJ2-5): NAGVMQNPRHLVRRRGQEARLRCSPMKGHSHVYWYRQLPEEGLKFMVYLQKENIIDESGMPKERFSAEFPKEGPSILRIQQVVRGDSAAYFCASSQGAGETQYFGPGTRLLVL.